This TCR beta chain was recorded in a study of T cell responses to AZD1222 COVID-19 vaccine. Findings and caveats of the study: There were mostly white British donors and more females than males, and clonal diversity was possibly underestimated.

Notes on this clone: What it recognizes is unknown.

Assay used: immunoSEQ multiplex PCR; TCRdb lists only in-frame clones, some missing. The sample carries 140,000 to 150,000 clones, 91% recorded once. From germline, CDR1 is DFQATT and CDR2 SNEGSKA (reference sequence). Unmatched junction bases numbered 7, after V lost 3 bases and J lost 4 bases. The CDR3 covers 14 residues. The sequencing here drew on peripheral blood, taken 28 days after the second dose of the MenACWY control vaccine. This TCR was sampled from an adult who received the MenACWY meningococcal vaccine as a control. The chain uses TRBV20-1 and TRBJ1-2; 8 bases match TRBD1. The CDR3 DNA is TGCAGTGCTAGTGGGGCAGGGGGCGGCTATGGCTACACCTTC. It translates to CSASGAGGGYGYTF.